The sequence of this T cell receptor beta chain was determined in a study of shared clonotypes between healthy human individuals. As for the study in general: Each donor contributed plates that comprised three CD4 naive, three CD4 memory, two CD8 naive and one CD8 memory. Study-level findings and limits: The study sampled only blood, and tissue repertoires likely differ.

In the case of this clone: Its antigen is undetermined.

The germline V gene has CDR1 KGHSH and CDR2 LQKENI. V dropped 3 bases and J dropped 3; count of bases not matched to a gene: 13. CDR3 length: 18 amino acids. Some clones are missing from TCRdb's copy, which holds only in-frame ones; the method was immunoSEQ multiplex PCR. The sample has under 650,000 clones, 95% to 97% seen once. Only Caucasian adults living in Nashville, Tennessee made up the donor group. The split of CD4+ cells yielded CD45RA+ naive and CD45RA-negative memory subsets. Sequenced sample: naive CD4+ T cells sorted from blood. The subset here: CD45RA+ positively selected. The chain joins TRBV18 to TRBJ2-7; 11 nucleotides align to TRBD2. The receptor's source is a woman in her 30s in good health. Here the CDR3 DNA reads TGTGCCAGCTCACCGGGCCAGGGCGTAGCGGGAGGGCACTACGAGCAGTACTTC. It is translated as CASSPGQGVAGGHYEQYF.